This TCR beta chain was found in a study of blood T cell repertoires in COVID-19. Trimming took off 5 bases at V and 4 bases at J, with 14 bases between the two ends. In germline, CDR1 is MDHEN, CDR2 SYDVKM. The CDR3 runs to 14 residues. During active infection, Seattle patients enrolled and were then monitored through disease. Method: immunoSEQ multiplex PCR; TCRdb's copy keeps in-frame clones and lacks some. The repertoire consists of approximately 89,000 clones, with about 83% occurring once and the leading ten covering approximately 6.3%. Sequenced sample: peripheral blood. The V call is TRBV28, the J call TRBJ2-5; the D gene is possibly TRBD2 (5 bases). The receptor was isolated from a man between 65 and 79 years old with COVID-19, enrolled during active disease. CDR3 amino acids: CASSTSAAGETQYF. CDR3 DNA: TGTGCCAGCAGTACCTCAGCGGCGGGAGAGACCCAGTACTTC.